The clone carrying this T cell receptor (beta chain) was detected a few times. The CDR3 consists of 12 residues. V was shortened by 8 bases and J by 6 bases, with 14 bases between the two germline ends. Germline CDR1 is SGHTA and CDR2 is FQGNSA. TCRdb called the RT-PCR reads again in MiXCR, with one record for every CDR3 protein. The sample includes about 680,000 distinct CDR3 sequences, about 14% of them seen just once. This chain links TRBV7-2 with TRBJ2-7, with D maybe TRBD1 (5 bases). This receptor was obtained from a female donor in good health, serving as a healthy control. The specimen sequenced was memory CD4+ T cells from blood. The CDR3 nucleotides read TGTGCCAGCGCAACGACCAGGGTCGAGCAGTACTTC. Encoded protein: CASATTRVEQYF. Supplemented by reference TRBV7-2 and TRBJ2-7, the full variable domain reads GAGVSQSPSNKVTEKGKDVELRCDPISGHTALYWYRQSLGQGLEFLIYFQGNSAPDKSGLPSDRFSAERTGGSVSTLTIQRTQQEDSAVYLCASATTRVEQYFGPGTRLTVT.